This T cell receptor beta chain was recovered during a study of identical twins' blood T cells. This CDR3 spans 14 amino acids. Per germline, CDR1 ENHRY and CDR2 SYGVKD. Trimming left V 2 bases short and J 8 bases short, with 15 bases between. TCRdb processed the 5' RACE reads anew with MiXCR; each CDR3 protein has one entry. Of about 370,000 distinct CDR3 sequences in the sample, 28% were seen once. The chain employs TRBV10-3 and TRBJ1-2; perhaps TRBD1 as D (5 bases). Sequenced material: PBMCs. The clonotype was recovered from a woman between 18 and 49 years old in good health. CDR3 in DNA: TGTGCCATCAGTGAGGGGACTGGGCCCGACGGCTACACCTTC. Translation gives CAISEGTGPDGYTF.